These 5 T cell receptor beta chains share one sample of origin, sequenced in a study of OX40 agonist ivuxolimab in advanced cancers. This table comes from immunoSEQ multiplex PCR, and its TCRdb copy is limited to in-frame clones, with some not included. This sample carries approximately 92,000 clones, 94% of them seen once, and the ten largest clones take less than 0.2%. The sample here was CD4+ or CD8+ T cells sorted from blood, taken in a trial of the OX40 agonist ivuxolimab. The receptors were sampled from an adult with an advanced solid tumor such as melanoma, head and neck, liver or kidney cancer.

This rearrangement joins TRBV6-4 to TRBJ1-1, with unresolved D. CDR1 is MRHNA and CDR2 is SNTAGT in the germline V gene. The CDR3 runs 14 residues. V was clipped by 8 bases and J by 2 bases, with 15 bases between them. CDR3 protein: CASPPPDRNTEAFF. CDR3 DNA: TGTGCCAGCCCTCCCCCCGATCGAAACACTGAAGCTTTCTTT.

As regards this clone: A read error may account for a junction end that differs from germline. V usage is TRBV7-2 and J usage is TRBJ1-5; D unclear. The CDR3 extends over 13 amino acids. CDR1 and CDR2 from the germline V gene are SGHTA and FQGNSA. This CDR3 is CASSLGLYQPQHF. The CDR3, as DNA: TGTGCCAGCAGTTTAGGGCTTTATCAGCCCCAGCATTTT.

CDR3 nucleotide sequence: TGTGCCAGCTCCGCCGACAGGGTTGAACTCACTGAAGCTTTCTTT. Translating gives CASSADRVELTEAFF. V is TRBV18 and J is TRBJ1-1; TRBD1 matches at 7 bases. The CDR3 covers 15 residues. The J segment lost 4 bases and the V segment lost 6 bases, leaving 11 bases of the junction unmatched. Germline loops: CDR1 KGHSH, CDR2 LQKENI. Together with reference TRBV18 and TRBJ1-1, the CDR3 gives the full variable domain: NAGVMQNPRHLVRRRGQEARLRCSPMKGHSHVYWYRQLPEEGLKFMVYLQKENIIDESGMPKERFSAEFPKEGPSILRIQQVVRGDSAAYFCASSADRVELTEAFFGQGTRLTVV.

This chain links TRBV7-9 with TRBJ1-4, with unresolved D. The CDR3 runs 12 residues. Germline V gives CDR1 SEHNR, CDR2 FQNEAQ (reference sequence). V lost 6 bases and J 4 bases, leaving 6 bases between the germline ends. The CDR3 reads CASSEVNEKLFF. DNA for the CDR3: TGTGCCAGCAGTGAAGTTAATGAAAAACTGTTTTTT.

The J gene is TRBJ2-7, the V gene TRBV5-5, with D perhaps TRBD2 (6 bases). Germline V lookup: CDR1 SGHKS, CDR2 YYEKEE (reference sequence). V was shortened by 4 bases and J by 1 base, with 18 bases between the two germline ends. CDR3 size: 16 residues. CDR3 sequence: CASSPDGVAASYEQYF. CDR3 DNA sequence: TGTGCCAGCAGCCCGGACGGGGTAGCGGCATCCTACGAGCAGTACTTC.